The clone carrying this TCR beta chain was detected ten times or more. The antigen is unknown. Calling Graves' hyperthyroidism stable meant ophthalmopathy did not progress within 18 months. This specimen comes from a study of T cells in Graves' hyperthyroidism and ophthalmopathy. The wider study: The blood sample was taken at first diagnosis, before treatment began.

Study-wide results and caveats: Also found in blood were most expanded thyroid clonotypes above 0.001.

The CDR3 contains 15 residues. Per the germline V gene, CDR1 is DFQATT and CDR2 is SNEGSKA (reference sequence). J lost 1 base, V lost 6 bases, and 10 bases had no gene match. The TCR beta CDR3 regions underwent amplification using RNA transcripts as the source. Researchers ran a first-round RT-PCR on the TCR CDR3 using the HTBI primer set. TCRdb re-analysed the multiplex PCR reads in MiXCR, keeping a single row per CDR3 protein. The sample includes about 740,000 distinct CDR3 sequences, approximately 15% of them seen just once. This sequence originates from a woman younger than 30 with Graves' hyperthyroidism. Sequenced sample: blood. This chain uses TRBV20-1 with TRBJ2-3; 7 nucleotides match TRBD1. The CDR3 sequence is CSASLNRGRTDTQYF. DNA of the CDR3: TGCAGTGCATCCCTTAACAGGGGCCGCACAGATACGCAGTATTTT.